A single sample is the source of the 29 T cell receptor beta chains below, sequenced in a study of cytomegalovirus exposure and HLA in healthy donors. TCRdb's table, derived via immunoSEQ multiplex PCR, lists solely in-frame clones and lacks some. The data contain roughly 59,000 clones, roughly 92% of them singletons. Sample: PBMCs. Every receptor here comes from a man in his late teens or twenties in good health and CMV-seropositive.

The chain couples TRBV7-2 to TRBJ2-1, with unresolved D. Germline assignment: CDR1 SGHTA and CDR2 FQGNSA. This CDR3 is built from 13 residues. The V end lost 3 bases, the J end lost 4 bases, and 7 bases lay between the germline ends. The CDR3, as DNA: TGTGCCAGCAGCTTCTCCTCTTACAATGAGCAGTTCTTC. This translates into CASSFSSYNEQFF. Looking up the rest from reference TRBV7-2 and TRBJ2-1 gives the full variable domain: GAGVSQSPSNKVTEKGKDVELRCDPISGHTALYWYRQSLGQGLEFLIYFQGNSAPDKSGLPSDRFSAERTGGSVSTLTIQRTQQEDSAVYLCASSFSSYNEQFFGPGTRLTVL.

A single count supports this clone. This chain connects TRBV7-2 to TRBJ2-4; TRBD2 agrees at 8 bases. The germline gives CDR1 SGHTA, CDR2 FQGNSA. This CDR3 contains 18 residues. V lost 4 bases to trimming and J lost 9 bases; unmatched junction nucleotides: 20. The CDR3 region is CASSSSKAGAGIEGIQYF. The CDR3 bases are TGTGCCAGCAGCTCCTCAAAAGCGGGAGCTGGGATTGAAGGCATTCAGTACTTC. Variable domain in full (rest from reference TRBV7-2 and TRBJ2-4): GAGVSQSPSNKVTEKGKDVELRCDPISGHTALYWYRQSLGQGLEFLIYFQGNSAPDKSGLPSDRFSAERTGGSVSTLTIQRTQQEDSAVYLCASSSSKAGAGIEGIQYFGAGTRLSVL.

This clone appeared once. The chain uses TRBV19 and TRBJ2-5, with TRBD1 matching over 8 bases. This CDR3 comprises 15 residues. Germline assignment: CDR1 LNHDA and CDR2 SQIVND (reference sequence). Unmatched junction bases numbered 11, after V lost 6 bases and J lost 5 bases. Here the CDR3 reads CASRGRTGLEETQYF. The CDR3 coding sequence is TGTGCCAGTAGGGGAAGGACAGGGCTTGAGGAGACCCAGTACTTC.

CDR3 in amino acids: CASSVVSGSGTNQFF. For the CDR3, the DNA is TGTGCCAGCAGCGTAGTGTCAGGCAGCGGGACTAACCAGTTCTTC. The chain has TRBV9 and TRBJ2-1, with 7 nucleotides matching TRBD2. CDR1 is SGDLS and CDR2 is YYNGEE in the germline V gene. CDR3 size: 15 residues. Trimming cost V 0 bases and J 13 bases; bases outside gene matches: 13.

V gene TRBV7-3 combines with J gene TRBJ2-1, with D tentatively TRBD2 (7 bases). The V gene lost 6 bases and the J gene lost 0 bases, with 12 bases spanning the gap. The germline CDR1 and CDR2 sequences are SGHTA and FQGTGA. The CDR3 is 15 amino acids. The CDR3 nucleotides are TGTGCCAGCAGTCCGAGGGGGGGCTCCTACAATGAGCAGTTCTTC. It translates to CASSPRGGSYNEQFF. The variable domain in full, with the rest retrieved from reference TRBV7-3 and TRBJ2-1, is GAGVSQTPSNKVTEKGKYVELRCDPISGHTALYWYRQSLGQGPEFLIYFQGTGAADDSGLPNDRFFAVRPEGSVSTLKIQRTERGDSAVYLCASSPRGGSYNEQFFGPGTRLTVL.

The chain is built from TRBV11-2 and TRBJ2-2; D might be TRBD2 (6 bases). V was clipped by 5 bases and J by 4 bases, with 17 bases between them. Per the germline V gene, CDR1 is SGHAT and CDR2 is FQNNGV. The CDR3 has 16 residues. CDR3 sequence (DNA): TGTGCCAGCAGCCCAAACGGCGGGACTGCCACCGGGGAGCTGTTTTTT. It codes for CASSPNGGTATGELFF. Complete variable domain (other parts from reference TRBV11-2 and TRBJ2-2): EAGVAQSPRYKIIEKRQSVAFWCNPISGHATLYWYQQILGQGPKLLIQFQNNGVVDDSQLPKDRFSAERLKGVDSTLKIQPAKLEDSAVYLCASSPNGGTATGELFFGEGSRLTVL.

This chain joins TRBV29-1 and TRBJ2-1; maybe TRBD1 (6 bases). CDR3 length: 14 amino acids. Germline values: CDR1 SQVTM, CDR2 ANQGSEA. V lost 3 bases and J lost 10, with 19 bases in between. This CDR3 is CSVDLAGVAGEQFF. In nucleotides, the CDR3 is TGCAGCGTTGACTTGGCAGGGGTCGCCGGAGAGCAGTTCTTC.

The chain's CDR3 is CASSLSGQNYEQYF. CDR3 DNA sequence: TGCGCCAGCAGCTTGTCGGGACAGAACTACGAGCAGTACTTC. The rearrangement uses TRBV5-1 and TRBJ2-7; TRBD1 matches 7 bases. Germline CDR1 and CDR2: SGHRS and YFSETQ. The junction had 4 bases not matched to a gene; V was cut back by 1 base and J by 3 bases. CDR3 length: 14 amino acids.

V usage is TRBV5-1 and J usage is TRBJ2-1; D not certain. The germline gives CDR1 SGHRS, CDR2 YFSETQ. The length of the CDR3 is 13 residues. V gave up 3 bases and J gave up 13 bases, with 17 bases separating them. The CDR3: CASSSSGQIIQFF. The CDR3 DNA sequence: TGCGCCAGCAGCTCTTCGGGTCAAATTATCCAGTTCTTC.

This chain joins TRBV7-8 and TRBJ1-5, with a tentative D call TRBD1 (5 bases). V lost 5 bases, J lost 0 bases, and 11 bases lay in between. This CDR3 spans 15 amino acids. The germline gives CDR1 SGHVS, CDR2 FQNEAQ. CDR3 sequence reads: CASSQNGGSNQPQHF. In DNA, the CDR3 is TGTGCCAGCAGCCAAAACGGGGGTAGCAATCAGCCCCAGCATTTT.

DNA for the CDR3: TGTGCCAGCAGTGCCGGGACACTCCAAGAGACCCAGTACTTC. Amino acids: CASSAGTLQETQYF. The rearrangement joins TRBV9 to TRBJ2-5, with D tentatively TRBD1 (6 bases). The V and J ends lost 5 bases and 1 base respectively, with 12 bases between them. Germline V gene sequence: CDR1 SGDLS, CDR2 YYNGEE. The CDR3 runs to 14 residues.

The CDR3: CASSVQGLQETQYF. Written as DNA, the CDR3 is TGTGCCAGCAGCGTTCAAGGACTACAAGAGACCCAGTACTTC. V usage is TRBV9 and J usage is TRBJ2-5; tentative D call: TRBD2 (6 bases). With 2 bases removed from V and 2 bases from J, the gap between germline ends came to 10 bases. The CDR3 has 14 residues. CDR1 SGDLS and CDR2 YYNGEE come from the germline V gene. Full variable domain (missing parts from reference TRBV9 and TRBJ2-5): DSGVTQTPKHLITATGQRVTLRCSPRSGDLSVYWYQQSLDQGLQFLIQYYNGEERAKGNILERFSAQQFPDLHSELNLSSLELGDSALYFCASSVQGLQETQYFGPGTRLLVL.

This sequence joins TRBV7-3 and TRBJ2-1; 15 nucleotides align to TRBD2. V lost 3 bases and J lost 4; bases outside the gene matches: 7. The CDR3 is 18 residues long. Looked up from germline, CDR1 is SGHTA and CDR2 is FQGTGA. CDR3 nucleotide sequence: TGTGCCAGCAGCTTCCACCCGGGACTAGCGGGAGGTTACAATGAGCAGTTCTTC. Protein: CASSFHPGLAGGYNEQFF.

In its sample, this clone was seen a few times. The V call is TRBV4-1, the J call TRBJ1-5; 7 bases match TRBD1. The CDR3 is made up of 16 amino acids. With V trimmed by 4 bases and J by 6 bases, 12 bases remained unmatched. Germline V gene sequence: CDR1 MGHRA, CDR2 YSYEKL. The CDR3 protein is CASSLGGGAGTQPQHF. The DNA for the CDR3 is TGCGCCAGCAGCCTTGGAGGGGGCGCCGGGACTCAGCCCCAGCATTTT.

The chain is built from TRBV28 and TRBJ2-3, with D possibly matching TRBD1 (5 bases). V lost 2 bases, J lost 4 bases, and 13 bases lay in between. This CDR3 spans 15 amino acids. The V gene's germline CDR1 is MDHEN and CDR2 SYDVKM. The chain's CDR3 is CASSLVQAFSDTQYF. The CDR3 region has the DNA TGTGCCAGCAGTTTAGTACAGGCATTCTCAGATACGCAGTATTTT.

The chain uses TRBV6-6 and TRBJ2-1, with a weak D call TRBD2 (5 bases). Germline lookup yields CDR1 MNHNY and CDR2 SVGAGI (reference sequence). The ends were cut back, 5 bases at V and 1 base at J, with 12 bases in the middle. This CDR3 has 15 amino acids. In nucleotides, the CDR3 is TGTGCCAGCAGTGGCGCTAGCAGGTCCTACAATGAGCAGTTCTTC. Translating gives CASSGASRSYNEQFF.

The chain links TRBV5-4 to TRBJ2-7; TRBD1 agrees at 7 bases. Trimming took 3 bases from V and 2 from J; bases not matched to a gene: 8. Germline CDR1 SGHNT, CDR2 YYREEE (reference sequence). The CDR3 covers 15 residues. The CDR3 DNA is TGTGCCAGCAGCTCCGGGACAGTGATCACCTACGAGCAGTACTTC. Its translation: CASSSGTVITYEQYF.

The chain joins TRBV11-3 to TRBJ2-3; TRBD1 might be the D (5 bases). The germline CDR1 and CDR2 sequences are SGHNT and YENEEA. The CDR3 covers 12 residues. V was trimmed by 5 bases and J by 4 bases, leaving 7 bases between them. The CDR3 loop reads CASSQGSDTQYF. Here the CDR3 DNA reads TGTGCCAGCAGCCAGGGTTCAGATACGCAGTATTTT.

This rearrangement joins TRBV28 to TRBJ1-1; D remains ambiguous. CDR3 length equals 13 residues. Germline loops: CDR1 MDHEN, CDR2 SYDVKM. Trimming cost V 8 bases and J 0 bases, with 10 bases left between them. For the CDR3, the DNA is TGTGCCAGCCGGGAGATCATGAACACTGAAGCTTTCTTT. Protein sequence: CASREIMNTEAFF.

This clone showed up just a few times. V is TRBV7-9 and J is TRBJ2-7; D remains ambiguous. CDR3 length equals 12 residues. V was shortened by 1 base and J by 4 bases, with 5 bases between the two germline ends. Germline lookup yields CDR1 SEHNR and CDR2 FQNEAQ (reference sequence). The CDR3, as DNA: TGTGCCAGCAGCTTAGTGAGTTACGAGCAGTACTTC. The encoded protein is CASSLVSYEQYF.

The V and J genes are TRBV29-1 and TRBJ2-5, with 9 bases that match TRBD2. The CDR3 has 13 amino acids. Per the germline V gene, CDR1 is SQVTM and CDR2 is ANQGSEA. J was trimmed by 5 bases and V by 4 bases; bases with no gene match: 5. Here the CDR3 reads CSVGLAGSETQYF. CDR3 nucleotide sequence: TGCAGCGTTGGGCTAGCGGGATCGGAGACCCAGTACTTC.

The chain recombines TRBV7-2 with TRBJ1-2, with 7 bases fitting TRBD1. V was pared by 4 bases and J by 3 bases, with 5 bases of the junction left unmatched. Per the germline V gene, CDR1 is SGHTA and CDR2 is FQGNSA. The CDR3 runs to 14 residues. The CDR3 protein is CASSSRQGYYGYTF. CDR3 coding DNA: TGTGCCAGCAGCTCGAGACAGGGCTACTATGGCTACACCTTC.

CDR3 DNA sequence: TGTGCCAGCAGGGGGGCGCGGACAGGAGATCCGGGACTAGCGGGAGTTTCTGACGAGCAGTACTTC. This encodes CASRGARTGDPGLAGVSDEQYF. The chain employs TRBV27 and TRBJ2-7; 14 bases line up with TRBD2. The CDR3 is 22 amino acids. CDR1 and CDR2 (germline): MNHEY, SMNVEV (reference sequence). V dropped 6 bases and J dropped 5; count of bases not matched to a gene: 27.

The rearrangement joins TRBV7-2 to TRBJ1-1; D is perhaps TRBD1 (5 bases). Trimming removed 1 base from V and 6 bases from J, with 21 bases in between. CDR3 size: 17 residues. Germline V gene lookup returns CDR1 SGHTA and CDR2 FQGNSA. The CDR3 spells CASSLGSQGAFVPEAFF. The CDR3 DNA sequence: TGTGCCAGCAGCTTAGGGTCCCAAGGGGCCTTCGTCCCTGAAGCTTTCTTT.

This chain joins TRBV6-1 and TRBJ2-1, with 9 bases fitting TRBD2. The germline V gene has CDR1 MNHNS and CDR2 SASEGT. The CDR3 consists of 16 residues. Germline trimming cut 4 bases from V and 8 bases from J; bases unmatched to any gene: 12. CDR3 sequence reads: CASSAASGVPIYEQFF. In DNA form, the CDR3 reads TGTGCCAGCAGTGCGGCTAGCGGGGTACCTATATATGAGCAGTTCTTC.

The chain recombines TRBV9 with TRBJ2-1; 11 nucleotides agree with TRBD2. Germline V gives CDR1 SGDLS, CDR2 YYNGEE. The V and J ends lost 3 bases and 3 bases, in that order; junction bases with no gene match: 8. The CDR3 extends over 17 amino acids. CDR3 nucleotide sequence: TGTGCCAGCAGCGGAGGGGCCGGGACTAGCGGCTACAATGAGCAGTTCTTC. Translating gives CASSGGAGTSGYNEQFF.

CDR3 nucleotides: TGTGCCAGCAGCCCAACTAGCGGGATACACAATGAGCAGTTCTTC. This sequence encodes CASSPTSGIHNEQFF. This sequence joins TRBV5-5 and TRBJ2-1; 10 bases align to TRBD2. CDR3 length equals 15 residues. V lost 4 bases, J lost 5 bases, and 6 bases stayed unmatched. Germline V gives CDR1 SGHKS, CDR2 YYEKEE (reference sequence).

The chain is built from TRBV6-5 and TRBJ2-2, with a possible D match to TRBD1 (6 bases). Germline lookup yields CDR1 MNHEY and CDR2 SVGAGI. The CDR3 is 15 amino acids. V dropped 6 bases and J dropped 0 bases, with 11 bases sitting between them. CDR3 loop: CASSYGTPNTGELFF. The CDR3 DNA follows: TGTGCCAGCAGCTACGGGACACCGAACACCGGGGAGCTGTTTTTT.

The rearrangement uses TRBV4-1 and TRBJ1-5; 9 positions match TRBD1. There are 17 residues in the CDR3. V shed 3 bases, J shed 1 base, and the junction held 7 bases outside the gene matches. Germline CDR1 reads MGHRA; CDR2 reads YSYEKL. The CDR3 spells CASSHITGGVSNQPQHF. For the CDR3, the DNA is TGCGCCAGCAGCCACATCACAGGGGGCGTGAGCAATCAGCCCCAGCATTTT.